This TCR beta chain was sequenced for a study of graft-versus-host responses after intestinal transplantation. Study context: As for transplant type, recipients had multivisceral, liver-intestinal, or isolated intestinal grafts.

This clone was picked up one time. What it binds is unknown. The table came from immunoSEQ multiplex PCR; TCRdb's copy has only in-frame clones and leaves some out. The sample holds 98,000 or so clones, roughly 87% seen once. The CDR3 contains 13 residues. CDR1 is SGHVS, CDR2 FNYEAQ, per germline. Trimming cost V 4 bases and J 2 bases, with 8 bases left between them. The receptor was derived from a human donor who received an intestinal transplant. J is TRBJ1-1 and V is TRBV7-6; D is undetermined. The source was unstimulated CD4+ T cells sorted from spleen or lymph node cells, collected before intestinal transplant. The CDR3 is CASSSQLNTEAFF. DNA of the CDR3: TGTGCCAGCAGCTCCCAATTAAACACTGAAGCTTTCTTT.